The entry that follows covers one T cell receptor (beta chain) sequence. The data were produced by immunoSEQ multiplex PCR, yet TCRdb's version contains in-frame clones alone and is incomplete. The sample includes about 150,000 clones, more than 70% of them seen just once. The data derive from a study of T cell responses to AZD1222 COVID-19 vaccine. The germline CDR1 and CDR2 sequences are MNHEY and SMNVEV (reference sequence). The CDR3 length is 13 residues. V was shortened by 5 bases and J by 11 bases, with 19 bases between the two germline ends. The V and J genes are TRBV27 and TRBJ2-7; D is perhaps TRBD1 or TRBD2 (7 bases each). This receptor was obtained from an adult in good health. This sample comprised peripheral blood, obtained on day 0 of AZD1222 vaccination. The chain's CDR3 is CASSLAGGAKEYF. Written as DNA, the CDR3 is TGTGCCAGCAGTCTCGCAGGGGGGGCGAAGGAGTACTTC.